A single sample gave rise to the 25 T cell receptor beta chains below, sequenced in a study of cytomegalovirus exposure and HLA in healthy donors. Both 60 Vbeta primers and 13 Jbeta primers went into the PCR. Sequenced by immunoSEQ multiplex PCR; TCRdb stores in-frame clones only, minus some. The sample records approximately 190,000 clones, approximately 78% being singletons. Sequencing was done on a sample of PBMCs. The receptors shown here come from a woman aged 18-29 years in good health and CMV-seronegative.

Comment on this clone: Other DNA variants within this sample encode the same CDR3. The rearrangement links TRBV5-1 to TRBJ2-5; 7 bases fit TRBD1. CDR1 and CDR2 (germline): SGHRS, YFSETQ. The CDR3 length is 13 residues. With V trimmed by 3 bases and J by 5 bases, 4 bases remained unmatched. Here the CDR3 DNA reads TGCGCCAGCAGCTGGGGACAGCGGGAGACCCAGTACTTC. Translated, it gives CASSWGQRETQYF.

This chain links TRBV30 with TRBJ1-2; possible D gene TRBD1, 5 bases. CDR3 size: 13 residues. CDR1 and CDR2 from the germline V gene are GTSNPN and SVGIG (reference sequence). Trimming pared 2 bases from V and 8 bases from J, leaving 15 bases between. CDR3 DNA: TGTGCCTGGAGTTTGACAGCCGGTGGGGGCTACACCTTC. Its translation: CAWSLTAGGGYTF.

The chain couples TRBV19 to TRBJ2-7; D might be TRBD2 (5 bases). Germline V lookup: CDR1 LNHDA, CDR2 SQIVND (reference sequence). V was shortened by 5 bases and J by 5 bases, with 19 bases between the two germline ends. The CDR3 extends over 15 amino acids. The CDR3 region has the DNA TGTGCCAGTAGTCTTTGGCGGGCCGGGAATCACGAGCAGTACGTC. It translates to CASSLWRAGNHEQYV.

This rearrangement joins TRBV9 to TRBJ2-2; 7 bases line up with TRBD2. V lost 0 bases, J lost 3 bases, and 5 bases stayed unmatched. This CDR3 is built from 16 residues. The V gene's germline CDR1 is SGDLS and CDR2 YYNGEE. The CDR3 DNA sequence: TGTGCCAGCAGCGTAGAGGGAGGGCCGGACACCGGGGAGCTGTTTTTT. Its translation: CASSVEGGPDTGELFF.

This chain joins TRBV10-2 and TRBJ2-2, with 7 bases fitting TRBD2. The V gene end was trimmed by 7 bases and the J gene end by 9 bases; junction bases not matched to a gene: 14. This CDR3 has 15 residues. CDR1 and CDR2 from the germline V gene are WSHSY and SAAADI. The CDR3 reads CASTTRWGGRWELFF. CDR3 nucleotides: TGCGCCAGCACCACCCGGTGGGGGGGTCGGTGGGAGCTGTTTTTT.

This rearrangement joins TRBV4-1 to TRBJ2-5, with TRBD2 identical over 7 bases. Germline lookup yields CDR1 MGHRA and CDR2 YSYEKL. Germline trimming cut 2 bases from V and 4 bases from J; bases unmatched to any gene: 7. The CDR3 spans 15 residues. The CDR3, as DNA: TGCGCCAGCAGCCAAAACCTGGGGACTACAGAGACCCAGTACTTC. This codes for CASSQNLGTTETQYF.

V usage is TRBV5-4 and J usage is TRBJ2-5, with TRBD1 matching 9 bases. The trim removed 1 base at V and 2 bases at J, leaving 15 bases unmatched. The CDR3 contains 19 residues. The germline V gene encodes CDR1 SGHNT and CDR2 YYREEE (reference sequence). The CDR3 bases are TGTGCCAGCAGCTTGTCCGGTGACAGGGGGGTTCTAGGACAAGAGACCCAGTACTTC. As protein: CASSLSGDRGVLGQETQYF.

CDR3 residues: CASSKGRTGDPEQYV. The CDR3 nucleotides read TGTGCCAGCAGCAAAGGAAGGACAGGAGACCCCGAGCAGTACGTC. V usage is TRBV21-1 and J usage is TRBJ2-7; the DNA was not compared with TRBD1, the D call given in the table. TRBV21-1 is reported as a pseudogene. The CDR3 is 15 amino acids.

V gene TRBV4-2 combines with J gene TRBJ2-3; TRBD2 matches 11 bases. Germline V gene lookup returns CDR1 LGHNA and CDR2 YNFKEQ. The CDR3 loop spans 21 amino acids. J was trimmed by 9 bases and V by 1 base; bases with no gene match: 24. CDR3 loop: CASSQGRVGALILAGVGTQYF. The DNA of the CDR3 is TGTGCCAGCAGCCAAGGGAGAGTGGGGGCATTAATACTAGCGGGAGTCGGCACGCAGTATTTT.

The chain links TRBV20-1 to TRBJ2-7, with D possibly matching TRBD2 (6 bases). The CDR3 is 11 residues long. Germline assignment: CDR1 DFQATT and CDR2 SNEGSKA (reference sequence). The CDR3 DNA follows: TGCAGCCCTACTAGCCTGGGAGAGCAGTACTTC. This translates into CSPTSLGEQYF.

On this clone itself: At one end the junction does not follow the germline gene, possibly because of a read error. The chain joins TRBV10-2 to TRBJ1-5; D unresolved. CDR3 length: 14 residues. Germline CDR1 reads WSHSY; CDR2 reads SAAADI. The CDR3 DNA follows: TGCGCCAGCGGTGAGTTAGGGCCGGGGCAGCCCCAGCATTTT. It codes for CASGELGPGQPQHF.

This clone was counted a few times. This chain joins TRBV6-1 and TRBJ2-2; 11 bases align to TRBD2. Germline values: CDR1 MNHNS, CDR2 SASEGT. The CDR3 covers 15 residues. After removal of 6 bases from V and 4 bases from J, the junction contained 4 bases not matched to a gene. The CDR3 nucleotides are TGTGCCAGCAGAAGTACTAGCGGGAGCACCGGGGAGCTGTTTTTT. It specifies CASRSTSGSTGELFF.

CDR3 sequence: CASSSTPAGDEQYV. The CDR3 DNA reads as TGTGCCAGCAGTTCAACCCCTGCGGGGGACGAGCAGTACGTC. The chain recombines TRBV27 with TRBJ2-7; 7 nucleotides line up with TRBD2. The germline V gene encodes CDR1 MNHEY and CDR2 SMNVEV (reference sequence). Germline trimming cut 4 bases from V and 5 bases from J; bases unmatched to any gene: 8. The CDR3 loop spans 14 amino acids.

The chain joins TRBV18 to TRBJ1-3; tentatively, D is TRBD1 (6 bases). CDR1 KGHSH and CDR2 LQKENI come from the germline V gene. V lost 3 bases to trimming and J lost 0 bases, with 12 bases between them. The CDR3 extends over 16 amino acids. The CDR3: CASSPMDRSSGNTIYF. In DNA form, the CDR3 reads TGTGCCAGCTCACCCATGGACAGAAGCTCTGGAAACACCATATATTTT.

The chain has TRBV28 and TRBJ1-1; maybe TRBD1 (6 bases). The germline V gene has CDR1 MDHEN and CDR2 SYDVKM. The V gene lost 4 bases and the J gene lost 2 bases, with 17 bases spanning the gap. The length of the CDR3 is 16 residues. The CDR3 DNA is TGTGCCAGCAGTTACATTCTTTGGGGGCCTAACACTGAAGCTTTCTTT. This encodes CASSYILWGPNTEAFF.

The V and J genes are TRBV7-6 and TRBJ2-5; D is possibly TRBD1 (6 bases). Trimming shortened V by 5 bases and J by 1 base, and 20 bases separated the two germline ends. The CDR3 covers 17 residues. CDR1 SGHVS and CDR2 FNYEAQ come from the germline V gene. CDR3 nucleotide sequence: TGTGCCAGCAGCGACCTTCCAGGGGCCCCGCTCCAAGAGACCCAGTACTTC. It codes for CASSDLPGAPLQETQYF.

The V call is TRBV6-1, the J call TRBJ2-1; D not certain. Per germline, CDR1 MNHNS and CDR2 SASEGT. V lost 0 bases and J 5 bases, leaving 11 bases between the germline ends. The CDR3 runs 15 residues. The CDR3 region is CASSEAVLQNNEQFF. The DNA of the CDR3 is TGTGCCAGCAGTGAAGCGGTACTACAAAACAATGAGCAGTTCTTC.

The genes are TRBV7-9 and TRBJ1-2, with D unresolved. The V gene lost 5 bases and the J gene lost 2 bases, with 18 bases spanning the gap. The CDR3 contains 16 residues. Germline-derived CDR1 and CDR2 are SEHNR and FQNEAQ (reference sequence). The CDR3 loop is CASSHSPADPNYGYTF. In nucleotides, the CDR3 is TGTGCCAGCAGCCACTCCCCGGCGGATCCGAACTATGGCTACACCTTC.

V is TRBV27 and J is TRBJ1-2; D may be TRBD1 (5 bases). Trimming took off 5 bases at V and 1 base at J, with 14 bases between the two ends. Germline V lookup: CDR1 MNHEY, CDR2 SMNVEV (reference sequence). This CDR3 comprises 15 residues. CDR3 coding DNA: TGTGCCAGCAGTAAAATGCCGGGGGGTAACTATGGCTACACCTTC. It yields the protein CASSKMPGGNYGYTF.

This clone was detected once. This chain uses TRBV2 with TRBJ2-2; 8 nucleotides agree with TRBD2. CDR3 length: 19 residues. Trimming took 6 bases from V and 3 from J; bases not matched to a gene: 18. In germline, CDR1 is SNHLY, CDR2 FYNNEI. The DNA for the CDR3 is TGTGCCAGCAGCCTCCCGCGGGTAGCGGGAAAAGGGGACACCGGGGAGCTGTTTTTT. Amino acid sequence: CASSLPRVAGKGDTGELFF.

This clone was picked up one time. The chain uses TRBV20-1 and TRBJ1-1; no firm D call. The CDR3 sequence is 11 residues long. V gave up 6 bases and J gave up 1 base, with 6 bases separating them. Germline CDR1 and CDR2: DFQATT and SNEGSKA (reference sequence). As DNA, the CDR3 is TGCAGTGCCCAGGAGAACACTGAAGCTTTCTTT. It translates to CSAQENTEAFF.

This clone was observed a single time. CDR3 nucleotide sequence: TGCGCCAGCAGCCAAGCTCGGGACTTGAACACTGAAGCTTTCTTT. Protein sequence: CASSQARDLNTEAFF. The J gene is TRBJ1-1, the V gene TRBV4-3; tentatively, D is TRBD1 (5 bases). The ends were cut back, 1 base at V and 0 bases at J, with 9 bases in the middle. Per the germline V gene, CDR1 is LGHNA and CDR2 is YSLEER. The CDR3 covers 15 residues.

The CDR3, as DNA: TGTGCCAGCAGTGCGGACAGGGTTCAAGCAGATACGCAGTATTTT. It specifies CASSADRVQADTQYF. The V gene is TRBV27, the J gene TRBJ2-3; 8 positions match TRBD1. CDR3 length: 15 residues. The ends lost 5 bases at V and 4 bases at J; junction bases unmatched: 8. The germline gives CDR1 MNHEY, CDR2 SMNVEV (reference sequence).

The gene calls are TRBV6-5 and TRBJ2-1; TRBD1 might be the D (6 bases). The CDR3 loop spans 14 amino acids. Trimming removed 6 bases from V and 0 bases from J, with 9 bases in between. Germline-derived CDR1 and CDR2 are MNHEY and SVGAGI. The CDR3 loop is CASSRRGSYNEQFF. CDR3 sequence (DNA): TGTGCCAGCAGCCGCAGGGGCTCCTACAATGAGCAGTTCTTC.

This rearrangement joins TRBV9 to TRBJ1-3; tentative D call: TRBD1 (5 bases). CDR3 size: 17 residues. Trimming stripped 0 bases from V and 0 bases from J, with 13 bases between. The germline V gene encodes CDR1 SGDLS and CDR2 YYNGEE. CDR3 in DNA: TGTGCCAGCAGCGTAGCAGGGCAGTCTCTCTCTGGAAACACCATATATTTT. Amino acids: CASSVAGQSLSGNTIYF.